This TCR beta chain was identified in a study of T cell responses to AZD1222 COVID-19 vaccine. Notes on the study in general: Mapped onto spike, vaccine-associated CD4 TCRs spanned it and were dominant at 160-218 and 743-854. Seropositive at baseline were only a handful of AZD1222 recipients. Clonal diversity was possibly underestimated; the donors were predominantly white British and more often female. Spike-specific TCR breadth and depth grew following two AZD1222 doses.

Measured with immunoSEQ multiplex PCR; TCRdb has only the in-frame clones, and not every one. In the table there are over 100,000 clones, around 82% of which are singletons. Regarding this clone: Its target is unknown.

The CDR3 sequence is 15 residues long. J was trimmed by 8 bases and V by 7 bases; bases with no gene match: 12. Germline lookup yields CDR1 SNHLY and CDR2 FYNNEI. The sequence came from an adult in good health. The chain uses TRBV2 and TRBJ2-1; TRBD1 aligns across 9 bases. The starting material was peripheral blood, obtained on day 0 of AZD1222 vaccination. CDR3 loop: CASTGTGSFVDEQFF. CDR3 nucleotide sequence: TGTGCCAGCACCGGGACAGGGTCCTTTGTCGATGAGCAGTTCTTC.